This T cell receptor (beta chain) originates from a study of neurological immune-mediated disorders (dated by TCRdb to the late 2010s). With respect to the entire study: Among the 34 multiple sclerosis patients, relapsing-remitting MS was present in 31 and secondary progressive MS was present in 3. Alongside PBMC samples, the set of approximately 100 TCR-beta libraries contained longitudinal samples, technical triplicates, and paired CD4+ and CD8+ T-cell subsets that had been sorted. Of the 68 subjects in the cohort, some 15 were HAM/TSP patients, roughly 35 were multiple sclerosis patients, and 20 were healthy controls. Using UMI-based sequencing, the study compared peripheral blood TCR-beta repertoires from patients with HTLV-I-associated myelopathy (HAM/TSP), patients with multiple sclerosis, and healthy controls. Overall results and qualifications from the work: TCR clonal expansion was greatest in HAM/TSP patients and smallest in MS patients, who ranked below even healthy controls. The MS cluster was not associated with any clinical or MRI features, and the authors stated that larger cohorts are needed. Across subjects, expanded clones never shared an identical CDR3 amino acid sequence, which suggests that the TCR-beta repertoires in every group were private. Phylogenetic analysis grouped repertoires from 18 of 34 MS patients into a cluster of related CDR3 sequences, suggesting a possible repertoire-level signature.

This clonotype was seen repeatedly, ten times or more. Its specific antigen is unknown. Base qualities are not provided; no much larger clone lies one nucleotide away. cDNA synthesis used template-switch 5'RACE with a primer carrying a 10-nucleotide random unique molecular identifier tagging each TCR transcript. Every sequencing run yielded over 200 million TCR-beta sequences covering 15-18 subjects. The RNeasy kit was used to extract total RNA. The KAPA Real-time Library Amplification kit was used to amplify TCR-beta VDJ regions with primers for the TCR constant region and the 5'RACE anchor. A first PCR added sample indexes and Illumina adaptors, and a second PCR then raised library yield. After purification with Ampure beads, the TCR product of roughly 650 bp was size-selected on a 2% E-gel SizeSelection system. Before pooling, library quality was checked on a Bioanalyzer, concentration was measured with Qubit, and libraries were quantified with the Kapa Library Quantification kit. An Illumina HiSeq 2500 was used to sequence the libraries paired-end at 2 x 150 bp. To increase sequence diversity, roughly 24-30% phiX was spiked into each library pool. The paper's processing steps were these. The quality-filtered reads were processed with the UMI-based MiGEC pipeline, whose error correction step removed more than 80% of the raw TCR sequences. IMGT germline references were used for alignment of VDJ genes, and clonotypes were defined by a unique CDR3 amino acid sequence together with V-J genes. Clonal expansion, Shannon diversity and CDR3 relatedness (CalcPairwiseDistances, ClusterSamples) were evaluated with VDJtools, and phylogenetic trees were built with CLCbio workbench. A clone was classed as expanded if it had 8 or more unique UMIs, a cutoff based on coefficient-of-variation modelling across technical triplicates. TCRdb reanalyzed the raw reads on its own, using fastp at Q25 for trimming and MiXCR for clone calling, and kept in-frame beta chains. Identical CDR3 proteins give one entry, which carries the most common genes and DNA. The V and J calls shown here were made by TCRdb, not taken from the authors' results. For this sample there are tens of thousands of distinct CDR3 sequences; around 3.8% appear just once. Of the sample, 1.9% falls within the top ten clones.

For sorted-subset TCR libraries, some 1 million sorted CD4+ or CD8+ T cells were used. The multiple sclerosis patients were enrolled in a US clinical protocol that used magnetic resonance imaging to evaluate disease progression. Peripheral blood was subjected to Ficoll-Hypaque density gradient centrifugation to isolate PBMCs, which were then cryopreserved in liquid nitrogen. The study also sequenced paired sorted CD4+ and CD8+ subsets from healthy controls, HAM/TSP patients and MS patients. V loses 3 bases at its end and J loses 7 bases; junction bases beyond the gene matches: 8. The CDR3 runs 15 amino acids, cysteine and phenylalanine included. The entry retains the CDR3 DNA only, 45 bases that are in frame from base 1. CDR1 and CDR2 are read off the germline V gene as KGHDR and SFDVKD.

The chain was built from TRBV24-1 and TRBJ2-1, and TRBD1 aligns with 7 junction nucleotides. This receptor was obtained from a woman aged 40 to 50 with multiple sclerosis. Sequencing used CD4+ T cells from blood. CDR3 protein: CATSDPTGPRNEQFF. The bases read TGTGCCACCAGTGATCCGACAGGGCCCAGGAATGAGCAGTTCTTC.